This T cell receptor (beta chain) was observed in a study of T-cell reconstitution after alpha-beta-depleted transplantation in children. Study results and limitations: Among T cells one year after transplant, newly produced cells accounted for most counts and diversity. Surviving thymic progenitors and recipient T cells were the source of high TCRbeta diversity at day 60 in some patients.

In germline, CDR1 is SQVTM, CDR2 ANQGSEA. V was trimmed by 6 bases and J by 5 bases, leaving 10 bases between them. The CDR3 contains 11 residues. Unique molecular identifiers were incorporated when the TCRbeta library was constructed. Each CDR3 protein gets one entry after TCRdb re-called the PCR reads with MiXCR. The sample gives more than 100,000 distinct CDR3 sequences, under 25% of which show up once; roughly a tenth is in the top ten. This clonotype was picked up many times. Antigen: not known. Source: PBMCs, mostly from graft donor cells, taken 180 days after TCRalphabeta/CD19-depleted stem cell transplant. This chain connects TRBV29-1 to TRBJ1-1; possibly TRBD1 for D (5 bases). The sequence came from a male patient under 10 years old who had a stem cell transplant for chronic granulomatous disease, so the T cells may come from the graft donor. The CDR3: CSVLGVTEAFF. CDR3 in DNA: TGCAGCGTCTTAGGGGTAACTGAAGCTTTCTTT.